The present entry profiles one TCR beta chain with its context. This CDR3 is 16 amino acids long. The germline V gene has CDR1 SGHTA and CDR2 FQGNSA. Trimming removed 3 bases from V and 1 base from J, with 16 bases in between. One entry per CDR3 protein results from TCRdb running MiXCR on the 5' RACE reads. Of tens of thousands of distinct CDR3 sequences listed, 3% to 4.5% are singletons. This sample is drawn from a study of neurological immune-mediated disorders. The material sequenced was PBMCs. This TCR derives from a man aged 30-40 years with multiple sclerosis. The V gene is TRBV7-2, the J gene TRBJ2-7; a possible D gene is TRBD1 (6 bases). DNA for the CDR3: TGTGCCAGCAGCTTTCTACAGGGTCTTAATTCCTACGAGCAGTACTTC. Translating gives CASSFLQGLNSYEQYF.